These 2 T cell receptor beta chains were sequenced from one sample in a study of shared clonotypes between healthy human individuals. TCRdb keeps only in-frame clones here, not all; method: immunoSEQ multiplex PCR. This sample carries millions of clones, approximately 94% of them seen once, and the ten largest clones take 0.9% to 1.3%. Naive CD8 cells comprised CD45RO-negative, CCR7-positively selected cells, excluding terminally differentiated effector memory CD45RA+ cells. Sequencing was done on a sample of naive CD8+ T cells sorted from blood. The receptor set was obtained from a young man in good health.

The rearrangement uses TRBV7-6 and TRBJ1-5, with TRBD1 matching over 9 bases. The CDR3 is 15 amino acids. From germline, CDR1 is SGHVS and CDR2 FNYEAQ. After removal of 5 bases from V and 6 bases from J, the junction contained 8 bases not matched to a gene. The CDR3 coding sequence is TGTGCCAGCAGCCCCGGGACAGGGTTGACTCAGCCCCAGCATTTT. It codes for CASSPGTGLTQPQHF.

The V gene is TRBV7-8, the J gene TRBJ2-3, with 9 bases that match TRBD2. Germline trimming cut 0 bases from V and 1 base from J; bases unmatched to any gene: 5. The CDR3 length is 17 residues. CDR1 and CDR2 (germline): SGHVS, FQNEAQ. The CDR3 spells CASSLAFSGGRTDTQYF. The CDR3 nucleotides read TGTGCCAGCAGCTTAGCGTTCAGCGGGGGGCGCACAGATACGCAGTATTTT.